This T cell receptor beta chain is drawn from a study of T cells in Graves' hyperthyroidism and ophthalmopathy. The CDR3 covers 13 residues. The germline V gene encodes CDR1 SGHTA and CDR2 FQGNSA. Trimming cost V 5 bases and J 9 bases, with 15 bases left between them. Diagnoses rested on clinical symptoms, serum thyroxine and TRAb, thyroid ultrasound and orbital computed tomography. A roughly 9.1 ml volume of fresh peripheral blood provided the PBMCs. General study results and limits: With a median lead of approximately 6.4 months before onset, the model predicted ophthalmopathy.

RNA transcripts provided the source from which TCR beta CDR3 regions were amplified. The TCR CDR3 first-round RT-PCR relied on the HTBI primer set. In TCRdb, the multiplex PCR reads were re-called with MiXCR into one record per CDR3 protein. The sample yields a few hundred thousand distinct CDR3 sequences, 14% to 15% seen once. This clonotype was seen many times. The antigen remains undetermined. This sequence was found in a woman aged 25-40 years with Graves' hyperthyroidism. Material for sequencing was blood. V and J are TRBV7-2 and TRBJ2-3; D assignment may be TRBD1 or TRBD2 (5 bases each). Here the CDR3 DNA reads TGTGCCAGCAGCCCCGGGACCCAAGGCACGCAGTATTTT. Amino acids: CASSPGTQGTQYF.